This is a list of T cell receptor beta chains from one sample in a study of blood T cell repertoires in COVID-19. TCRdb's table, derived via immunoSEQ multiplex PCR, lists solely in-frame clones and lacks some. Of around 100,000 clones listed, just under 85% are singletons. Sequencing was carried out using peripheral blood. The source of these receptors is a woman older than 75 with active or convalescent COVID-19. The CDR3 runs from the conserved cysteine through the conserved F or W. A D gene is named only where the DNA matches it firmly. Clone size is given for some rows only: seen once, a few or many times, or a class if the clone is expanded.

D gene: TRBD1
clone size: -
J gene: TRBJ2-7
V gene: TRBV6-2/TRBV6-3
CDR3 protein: CASSLQGAYYEQYF
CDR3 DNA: TGTGCCAGCAGTCTACAGGGGGCATACTACGAGCAGTACTTC

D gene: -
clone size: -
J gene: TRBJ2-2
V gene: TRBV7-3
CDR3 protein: CASSPSGGLLTGELFF
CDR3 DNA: TGTGCCAGCAGCCCCAGTGGGGGACTTTTAACCGGGGAGCTGTTTTTT

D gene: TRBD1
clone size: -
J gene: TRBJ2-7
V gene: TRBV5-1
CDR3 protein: CASSWIDRGDYEQYF
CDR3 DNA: TGCGCCAGCAGCTGGATCGACAGGGGGGACTACGAGCAGTACTTC

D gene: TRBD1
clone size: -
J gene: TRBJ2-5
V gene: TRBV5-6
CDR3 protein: CASRGTGGQETQYF
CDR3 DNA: TGTGCCAGCAGGGGGACAGGTGGACAAGAGACCCAGTACTTC

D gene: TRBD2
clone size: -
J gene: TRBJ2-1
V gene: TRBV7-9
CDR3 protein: CASNLGLAALNSNHEQFF
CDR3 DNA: TGTGCCAGCAACCTCGGGCTAGCGGCACTAAACTCTAACCATGAGCAGTTCTTC

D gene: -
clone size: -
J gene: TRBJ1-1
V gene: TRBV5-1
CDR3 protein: CASSEQVNTEAFF
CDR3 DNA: TGCGCCAGCAGCGAACAGGTGAACACTGAAGCTTTCTTT

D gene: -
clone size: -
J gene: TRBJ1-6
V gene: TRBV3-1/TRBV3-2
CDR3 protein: CASSQWTDNSPLHF
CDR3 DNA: TGTGCCAGCAGCCAATGGACAGATAATTCACCCCTCCACTTT

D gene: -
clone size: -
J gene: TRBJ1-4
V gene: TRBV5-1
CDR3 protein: CASSPGGNEKLFF
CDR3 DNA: TGCGCCAGCAGTCCGGGAGGTAATGAAAAACTGTTTTTT

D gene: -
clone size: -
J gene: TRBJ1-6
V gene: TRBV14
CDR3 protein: CASSQDRQSPLHF
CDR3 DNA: TGTGCCAGCAGCCAAGATCGCCAGTCTCCCCTCCACTTT

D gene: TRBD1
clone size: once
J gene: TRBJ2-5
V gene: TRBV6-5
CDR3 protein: CASSSGQGILETQYF
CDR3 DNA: TGTGCCAGCAGCTCCGGACAGGGAATTTTAGAGACCCAGTACTTC

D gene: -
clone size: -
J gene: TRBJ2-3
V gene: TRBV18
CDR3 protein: CASSPRPAQFVDTQYF
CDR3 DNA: TGTGCCAGCTCACCTAGACCTGCACAGTTCGTAGATACGCAGTATTTT

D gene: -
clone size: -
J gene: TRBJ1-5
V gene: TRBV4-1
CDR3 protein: CASSLRRGQPQHF
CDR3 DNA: TGCGCCAGCAGCCTCAGAAGGGGTCAGCCCCAGCATTTT

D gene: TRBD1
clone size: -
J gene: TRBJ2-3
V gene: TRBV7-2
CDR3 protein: CASSLAPMGQGGTDTQYF
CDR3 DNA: TGTGCCAGCAGCTTAGCCCCTATGGGACAGGGAGGGACAGATACGCAGTATTTT

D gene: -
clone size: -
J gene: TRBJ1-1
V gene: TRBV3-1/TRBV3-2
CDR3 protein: CASSQKALNTEAFF
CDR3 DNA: TGTGCCAGCAGCCAGAAAGCGTTGAACACTGAAGCTTTCTTT

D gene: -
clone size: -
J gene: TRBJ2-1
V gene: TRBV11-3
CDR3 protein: CASSLLGQSYNEQFF
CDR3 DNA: TGTGCCAGCAGCTTATTGGGACAAAGCTACAATGAGCAGTTCTTC

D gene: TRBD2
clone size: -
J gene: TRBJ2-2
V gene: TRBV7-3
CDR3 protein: CASSLNPRGRGNTGELFF
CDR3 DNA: TGTGCCAGCAGCTTAAACCCACGCGGGAGGGGGAACACCGGGGAGCTGTTTTTT

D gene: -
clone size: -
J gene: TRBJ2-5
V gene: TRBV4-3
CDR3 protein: CASSQDSQGGTQYF
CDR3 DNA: TGCGCCAGCAGCCAAGATTCACAGGGTGGGACCCAGTACTTC

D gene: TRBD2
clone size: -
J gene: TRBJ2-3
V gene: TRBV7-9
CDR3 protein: CASSFLTSGTDTQYF
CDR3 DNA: TGTGCCAGCAGCTTCCTGACTAGCGGCACAGATACGCAGTATTTT

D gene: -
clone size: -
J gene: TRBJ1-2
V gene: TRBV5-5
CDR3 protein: CASSLVGDPFGGYTF
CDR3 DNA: TGTGCCAGCAGCTTGGTCGGGGATCCTTTTGGAGGCTACACCTTC

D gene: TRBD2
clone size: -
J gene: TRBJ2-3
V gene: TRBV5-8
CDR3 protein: CASSLEGSGSTDTQYF
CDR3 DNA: TGTGCCAGCAGCTTGGAAGGTAGCGGGAGCACAGATACGCAGTATTTT

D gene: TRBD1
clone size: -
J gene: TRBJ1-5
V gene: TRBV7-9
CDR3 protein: CASSLETGGPGTQPQHF
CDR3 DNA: TGTGCCAGCAGCTTAGAAACAGGGGGCCCTGGGACTCAGCCCCAGCATTTT

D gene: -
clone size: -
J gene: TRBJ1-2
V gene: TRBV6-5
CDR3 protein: CASSRHRVNYGYTF
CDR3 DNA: TGTGCCAGCAGTCGTCACAGGGTTAACTATGGCTACACCTTC

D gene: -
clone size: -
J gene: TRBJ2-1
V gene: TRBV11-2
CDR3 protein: CASSLVAENNEQFF
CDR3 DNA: TGTGCCAGCAGCTTAGTAGCGGAAAACAATGAGCAGTTCTTC

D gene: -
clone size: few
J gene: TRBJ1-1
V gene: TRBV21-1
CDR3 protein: CATGWVHAFF
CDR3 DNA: TGTGCCACGGGGTGGGTGCATGCTTTCTTT

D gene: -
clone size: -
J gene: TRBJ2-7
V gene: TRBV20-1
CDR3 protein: CSAKRLSEQYF
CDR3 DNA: TGCAGTGCTAAGCGATTGAGCGAGCAGTACTTC

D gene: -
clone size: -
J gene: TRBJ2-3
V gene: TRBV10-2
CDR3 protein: CASSEPSSRDTQYF
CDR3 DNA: TGCGCCAGCAGTGAGCCTAGCTCGAGAGATACGCAGTATTTT

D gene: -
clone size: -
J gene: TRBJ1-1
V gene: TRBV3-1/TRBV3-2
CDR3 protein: CASSQDPGSAAFF
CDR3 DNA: TGTGCCAGCAGCCAAGATCCAGGTTCTGCAGCTTTCTTT

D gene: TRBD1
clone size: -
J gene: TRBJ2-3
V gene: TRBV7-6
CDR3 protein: CASSLTGGQDTQYF
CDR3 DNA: TGTGCCAGCAGTCTGACAGGGGGTCAAGATACGCAGTATTTT

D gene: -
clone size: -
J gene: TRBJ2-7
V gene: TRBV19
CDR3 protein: CASGKQVRDEQYF
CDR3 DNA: TGTGCCAGTGGAAAGCAGGTCCGCGACGAGCAGTACTTC

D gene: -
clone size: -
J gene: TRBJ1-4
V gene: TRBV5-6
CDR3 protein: CASSLRDGRREKLFF
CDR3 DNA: TGTGCCAGCAGCTTGCGGGACGGGAGGCGTGAAAAACTGTTTTTT

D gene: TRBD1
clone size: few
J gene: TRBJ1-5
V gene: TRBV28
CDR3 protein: CATLSGDRGRRGNQPQHF
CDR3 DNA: TGTGCCACCCTTTCCGGGGACAGGGGGCGGAGGGGCAATCAGCCCCAGCATTTT

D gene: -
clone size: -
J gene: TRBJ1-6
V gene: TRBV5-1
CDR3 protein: CASSLAGSDSPLHF
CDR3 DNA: TGCGCCAGCAGCTTGGCTGGCTCAGATTCACCCCTCCACTTT

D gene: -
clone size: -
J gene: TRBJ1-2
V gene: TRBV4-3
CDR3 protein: CASSQAYTGMLGYTF
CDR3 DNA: TGCGCCAGCAGCCAAGCATATACAGGGATGCTTGGCTACACCTTC

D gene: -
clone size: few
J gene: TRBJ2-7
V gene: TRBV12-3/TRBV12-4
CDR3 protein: CASSFSGNEQYF
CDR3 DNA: TGTGCCAGCAGTTTTTCAGGCAACGAGCAGTACTTC

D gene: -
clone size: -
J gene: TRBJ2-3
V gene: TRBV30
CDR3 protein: CAWSAETEITDTQYF
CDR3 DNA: TGTGCCTGGAGTGCGGAGACAGAAATTACAGATACGCAGTATTTT

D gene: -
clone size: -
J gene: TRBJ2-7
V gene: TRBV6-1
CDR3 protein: CASSEFGGSDEQYF
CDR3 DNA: TGTGCCAGCAGTGAATTCGGCGGTAGCGACGAGCAGTACTTC

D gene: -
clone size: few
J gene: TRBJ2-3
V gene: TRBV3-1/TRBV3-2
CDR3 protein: CASSQDRGTTSTDTQYF
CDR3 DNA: TGTGCCAGCAGCCAAGACCGGGGGACCACCAGCACAGATACGCAGTATTTT

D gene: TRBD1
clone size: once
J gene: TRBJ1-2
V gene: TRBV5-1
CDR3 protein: CASSSGQGINGYTF
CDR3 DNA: TGCGCCAGCAGCTCCGGACAGGGGATTAATGGCTACACCTTC

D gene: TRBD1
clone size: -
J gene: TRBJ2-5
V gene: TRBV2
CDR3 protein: CASGDRGRWETQYF
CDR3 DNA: TGTGCCAGCGGCGACAGGGGGCGATGGGAGACCCAGTACTTC

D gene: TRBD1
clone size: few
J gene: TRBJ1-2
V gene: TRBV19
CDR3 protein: CASSQRQGTGYGYTF
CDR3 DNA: TGTGCCAGTAGTCAACGACAGGGAACAGGCTATGGCTACACCTTC

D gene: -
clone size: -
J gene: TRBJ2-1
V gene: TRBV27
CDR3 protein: CASRHTLNEQFF
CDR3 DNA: TGTGCCAGCAGACATACCCTCAATGAGCAGTTCTTC

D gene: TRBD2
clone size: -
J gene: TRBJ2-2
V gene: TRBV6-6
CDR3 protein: CASTAAGGPSGELFF
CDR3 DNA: TGTGCCAGCACCGCAGCGGGGGGGCCTTCCGGGGAGCTGTTTTTT

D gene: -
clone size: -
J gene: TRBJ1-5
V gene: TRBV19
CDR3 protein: CASTLIGGYSNQPQHF
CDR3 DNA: TGTGCCAGTACTCTAATCGGCGGCTATAGCAATCAGCCCCAGCATTTT

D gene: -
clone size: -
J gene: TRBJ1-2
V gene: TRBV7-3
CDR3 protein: CASSFNRDDGYTF
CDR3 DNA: TGTGCCAGCAGCTTCAACAGGGATGATGGCTACACCTTC

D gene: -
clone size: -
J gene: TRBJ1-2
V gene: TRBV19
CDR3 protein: CASSGQSYNYGYTF
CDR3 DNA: TGTGCCAGTAGCGGACAGTCTTATAACTATGGCTACACCTTC

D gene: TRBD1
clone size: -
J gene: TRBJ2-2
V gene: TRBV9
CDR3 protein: CASSASGQGYTGELFF
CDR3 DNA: TGTGCCAGCAGCGCCTCGGGACAGGGGTACACCGGGGAGCTGTTTTTT

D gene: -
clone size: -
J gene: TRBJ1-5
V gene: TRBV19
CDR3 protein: CASSILAGARGNQPQHF
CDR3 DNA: TGTGCCAGTAGTATTTTGGCAGGGGCGAGAGGCAATCAGCCCCAGCATTTT

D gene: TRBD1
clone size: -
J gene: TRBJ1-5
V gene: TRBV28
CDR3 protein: CAGRGGRPNQPQHF
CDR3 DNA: TGTGCCGGCCGAGGGGGCCGCCCCAATCAGCCCCAGCATTTT

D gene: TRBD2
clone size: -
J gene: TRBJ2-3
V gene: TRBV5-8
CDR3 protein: CASSLGLAGPPSTDTQYF
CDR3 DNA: TGTGCCAGCAGCTTGGGTCTAGCGGGACCCCCTAGCACAGATACGCAGTATTTT

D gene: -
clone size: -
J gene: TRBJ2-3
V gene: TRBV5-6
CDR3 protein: CASSPRGTSTDTQYF
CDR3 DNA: TGTGCCAGCAGCCCCCGCGGTACTAGCACAGATACGCAGTATTTT